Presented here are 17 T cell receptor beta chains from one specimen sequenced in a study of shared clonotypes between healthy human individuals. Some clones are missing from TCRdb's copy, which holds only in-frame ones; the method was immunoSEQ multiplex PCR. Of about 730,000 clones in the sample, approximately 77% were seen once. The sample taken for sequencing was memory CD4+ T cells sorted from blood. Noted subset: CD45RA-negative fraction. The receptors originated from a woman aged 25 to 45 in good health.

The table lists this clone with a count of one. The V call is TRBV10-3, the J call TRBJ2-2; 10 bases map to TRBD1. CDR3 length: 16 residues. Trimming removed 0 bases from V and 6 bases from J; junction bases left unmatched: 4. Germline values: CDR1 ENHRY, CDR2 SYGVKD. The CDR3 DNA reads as TGTGCCATCAGTGAGTCCGGGACAGGGGAATCCGGGGAGCTGTTTTTT. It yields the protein CAISESGTGESGELFF.

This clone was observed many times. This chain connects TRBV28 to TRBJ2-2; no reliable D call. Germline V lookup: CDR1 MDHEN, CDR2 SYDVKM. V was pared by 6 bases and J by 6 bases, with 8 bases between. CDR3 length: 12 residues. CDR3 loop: CASSFLPGELFF. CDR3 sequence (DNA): TGTGCCAGCAGCTTCCTCCCCGGGGAGCTGTTTTTT.

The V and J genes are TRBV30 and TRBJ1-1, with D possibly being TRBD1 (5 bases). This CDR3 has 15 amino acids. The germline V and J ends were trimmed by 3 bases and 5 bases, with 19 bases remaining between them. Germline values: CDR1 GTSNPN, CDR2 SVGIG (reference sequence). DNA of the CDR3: TGTGCCTGGAGAGATAAAGACAGTCGATTGACTGAAGCTTTCTTT. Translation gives CAWRDKDSRLTEAFF.

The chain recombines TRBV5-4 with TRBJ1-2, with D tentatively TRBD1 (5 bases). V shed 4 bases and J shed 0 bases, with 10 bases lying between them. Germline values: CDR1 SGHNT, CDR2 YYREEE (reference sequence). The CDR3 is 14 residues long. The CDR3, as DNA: TGTGCCAGCAGCAGTGGGGGAACTAACTATGGCTACACCTTC. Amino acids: CASSSGGTNYGYTF. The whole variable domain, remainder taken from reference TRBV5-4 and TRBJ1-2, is ETGVTQSPTHLIKTRGQQVTLRCSSQSGHNTVSWYQQALGQGPQFIFQYYREEENGRGNFPPRFSGLQFPNYSSELNVNALELDDSALYLCASSSGGTNYGYTFGSGTRLTVV.

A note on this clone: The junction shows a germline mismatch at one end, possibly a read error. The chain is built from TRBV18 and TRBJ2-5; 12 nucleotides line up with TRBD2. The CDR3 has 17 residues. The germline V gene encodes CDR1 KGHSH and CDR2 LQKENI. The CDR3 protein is CASSPPRLAGVQETQNF. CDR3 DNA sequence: TGTGCCAGCTCACCCCCGAGACTAGCGGGAGTCCAAGAGACCCAGAACTTC.

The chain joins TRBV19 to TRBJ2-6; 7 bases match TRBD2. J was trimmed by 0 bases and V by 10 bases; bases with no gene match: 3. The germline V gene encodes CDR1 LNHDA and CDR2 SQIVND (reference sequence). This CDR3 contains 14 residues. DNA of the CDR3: TGTGCCACCTTAGCGGGCTCTGGGGCCAACGTCCTGACTTTC. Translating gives CATLAGSGANVLTF.

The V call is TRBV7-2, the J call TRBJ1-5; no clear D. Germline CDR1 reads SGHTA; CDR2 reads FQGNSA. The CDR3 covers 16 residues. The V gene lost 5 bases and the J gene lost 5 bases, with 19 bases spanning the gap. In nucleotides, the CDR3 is TGTGCCAGCAGCAGAAATTTATTATTGGTCGATCAGCCCCAGCATTTT. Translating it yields CASSRNLLLVDQPQHF. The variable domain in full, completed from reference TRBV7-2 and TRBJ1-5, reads GAGVSQSPSNKVTEKGKDVELRCDPISGHTALYWYRQSLGQGLEFLIYFQGNSAPDKSGLPSDRFSAERTGGSVSTLTIQRTQQEDSAVYLCASSRNLLLVDQPQHFGDGTRLSIL.

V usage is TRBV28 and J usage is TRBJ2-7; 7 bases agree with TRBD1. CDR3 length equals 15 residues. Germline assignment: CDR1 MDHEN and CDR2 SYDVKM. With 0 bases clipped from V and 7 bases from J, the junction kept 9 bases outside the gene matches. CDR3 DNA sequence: TGTGCCAGCAGTTTATGGCCGGGACAGATTACGGAGCAGTACTTC. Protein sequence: CASSLWPGQITEQYF.

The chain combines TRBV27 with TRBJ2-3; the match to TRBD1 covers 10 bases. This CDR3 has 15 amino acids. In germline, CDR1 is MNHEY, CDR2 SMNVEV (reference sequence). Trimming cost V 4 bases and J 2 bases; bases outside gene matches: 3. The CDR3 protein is CASSSGQGHTDTQYF. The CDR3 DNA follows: TGTGCCAGCAGTTCGGGACAGGGGCACACAGATACGCAGTATTTT.

The CDR3 sequence: CASSSSKNQPQHF. Here the CDR3 DNA reads TGTGCCAGCAGCAGTAGTAAAAATCAGCCCCAGCATTTT. The chain joins TRBV28 to TRBJ1-5; D gene ambiguous. V shed 6 bases and J shed 4 bases, with 10 bases lying between them. Per the germline V gene, CDR1 is MDHEN and CDR2 is SYDVKM. The length of the CDR3 is 13 residues. Variable domain in full (rest from reference TRBV28 and TRBJ1-5): DVKVTQSSRYLVKRTGEKVFLECVQDMDHENMFWYRQDPGLGLRLIYFSYDVKMKEKGDIPEGYSVSREKKERFSLILESASTNQTSMYLCASSSSKNQPQHFGDGTRLSIL.

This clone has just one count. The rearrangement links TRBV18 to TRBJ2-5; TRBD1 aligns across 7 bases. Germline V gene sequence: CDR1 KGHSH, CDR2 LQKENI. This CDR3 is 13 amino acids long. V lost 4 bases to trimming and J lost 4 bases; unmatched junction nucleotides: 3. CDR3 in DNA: TGTGCCAGCTCACAAGGGGGCCGAGAGACCCAGTACTTC. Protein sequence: CASSQGGRETQYF.

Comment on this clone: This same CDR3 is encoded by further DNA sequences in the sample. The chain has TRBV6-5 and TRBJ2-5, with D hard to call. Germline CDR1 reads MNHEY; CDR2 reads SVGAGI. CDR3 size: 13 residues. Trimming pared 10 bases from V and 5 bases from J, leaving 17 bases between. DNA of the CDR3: TGTGCCACCTCGGCCGGAGCACGGGAGACCCAGTACTTC. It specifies CATSAGARETQYF.

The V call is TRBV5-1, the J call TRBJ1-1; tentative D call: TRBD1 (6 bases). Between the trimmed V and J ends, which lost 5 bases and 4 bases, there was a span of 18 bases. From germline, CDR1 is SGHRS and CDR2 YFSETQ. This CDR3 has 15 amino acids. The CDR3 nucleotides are TGCGCCAGCAGTGTGACAGGCGACCTGAGCACTGAAGCTTTCTTT. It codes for CASSVTGDLSTEAFF.

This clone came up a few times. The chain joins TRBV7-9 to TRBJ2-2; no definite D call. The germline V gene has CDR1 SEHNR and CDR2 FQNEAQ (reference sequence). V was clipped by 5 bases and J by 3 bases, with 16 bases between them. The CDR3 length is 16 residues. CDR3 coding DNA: TGTGCCAGCAGCACGGAGCTTGGGCCGGACACCGGGGAGCTGTTTTTT. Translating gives CASSTELGPDTGELFF.

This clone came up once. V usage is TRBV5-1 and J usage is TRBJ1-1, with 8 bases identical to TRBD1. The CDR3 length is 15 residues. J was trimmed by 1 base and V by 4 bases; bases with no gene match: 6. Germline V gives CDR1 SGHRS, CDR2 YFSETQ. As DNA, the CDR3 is TGCGCCAGCAGCGATACAGGGGGGCCGAACACTGAAGCTTTCTTT. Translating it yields CASSDTGGPNTEAFF.

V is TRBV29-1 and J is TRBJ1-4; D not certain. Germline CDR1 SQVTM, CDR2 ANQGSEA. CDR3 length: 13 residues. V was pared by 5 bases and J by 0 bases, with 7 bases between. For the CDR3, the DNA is TGCAGCGTTATAGTCTCAACTAATGAAAAACTGTTTTTT. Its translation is CSVIVSTNEKLFF.

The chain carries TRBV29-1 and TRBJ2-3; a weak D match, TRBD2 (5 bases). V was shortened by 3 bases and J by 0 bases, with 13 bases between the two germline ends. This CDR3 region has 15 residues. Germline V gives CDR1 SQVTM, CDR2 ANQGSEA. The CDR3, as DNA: TGCAGCGTTGAGCTAGCTATCGGTAGCACAGATACGCAGTATTTT. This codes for CSVELAIGSTDTQYF.